This T cell receptor beta chain was obtained from a study of cytomegalovirus exposure and HLA in healthy donors. Broader study findings: The authors later found TCR association rates varying by HLA locus, with DRB1 most and HLA-C fewest.

The V and J ends lost 8 bases and 2 bases, in that order; junction bases with no gene match: 7. This CDR3 region has 15 residues. Germline V gives CDR1 SEHNR, CDR2 FQNEAQ (reference sequence). The PCR made use of 60 Vbeta and 13 Jbeta primers. Using immunoSEQ multiplex PCR, the repertoire was profiled, and TCRdb retains in-frame clones only, with some absent. The table shows 110,000 or so clones, with 70% to 85% occurring only once. About this clone itself: No antigen is known for it.

The sequenced material came from PBMCs. V and J are TRBV7-9 and TRBJ2-3, with TRBD2 matching over 10 bases. This TCR derives from a woman aged 18-29 years in good health and CMV-seronegative. This CDR3 is CASPLTSGDTDTQYF. DNA of the CDR3: TGTGCCAGCCCTCTTACTAGCGGGGACACAGATACGCAGTATTTT.